Listed here is a single TCR beta chain. Its target antigen remains unknown. Base qualities are not provided; no much larger clone lies one nucleotide away. The entry originates in a study of T cell clones after liver transplantation (dated by TCRdb to between 2018 and 2021). With respect to the entire study: The samples were obtained from ITN030ST, a randomized trial that attempted immunosuppression withdrawal within 2 years after liver transplantation. Donor-reactive T cell clones were identified using TCRbeta sequencing after a pre-transplant mixed lymphocyte reaction and were then followed in post-transplant blood. As an antigen-independent comparator for the donor-reactive sequences, third party-reactive TCRbeta sequences from pre-transplant MLRs were identified as well. Three of the eight recipients were HCV-positive; the others were transplanted for non-autoimmune, non-viral indications. Subjects received no induction therapy and standard immunosuppression until randomization at 12-24 months post-transplant. Tolerance was defined as complete withdrawal of immunosuppression for at least one year without a rise in liver enzymes beyond twice the upper limit of normal. Blood samples were collected pre-transplant, pre-randomization before withdrawal, and post-randomization after either full withdrawal or failed withdrawal. The study cohort included 8 liver transplant recipients, of whom 3 were classified as tolerant and 5 as non-tolerant.

Using immunoSEQ, frozen genomic DNA was subjected to high-throughput TCRbeta CDR3 sequencing, a process that included PCR amplification, mapping, bias correction and internal controls. As for the original processing: Only productive rearrangements were retained, with each unique TCRbeta sequence defined by its CDR3 nucleotide sequence together with its V and J gene. A sequence counted as donor-reactive only if the sequence showed at least 5-fold expansion in CFSE-low cells compared with unstimulated pre-transplant cells and had a frequency of at least 0.01%. Minimum frequency thresholds were set for each subject based on the unstimulated sample with the lowest template count, ensuring at least 90% detection power. Jensen-Shannon divergence between the top 1000 TCRbeta sequences after and before transplant was used to measure repertoire turnover. Two-sided Fisher's exact tests were used to test for changes in how often donor-reactive sequences were detected. TCRdb limited this immuneACCESS table to in-frame rearrangements with V and J called. A share of clones is missing; checked studies link under half to unresolved V genes, and the rest is unexplained. That table gives V, J and clone size, and the DNA gave D and trimming. The sample profile shows approximately 6,200 clones; approximately 80% of them were found once. Around an eighth of the sample goes to the ten largest clones.

What the study reported, not specific to this receptor: Because allograft tissue specimens were not available, migration of donor-reactive T cells into the graft, rather than deletion, may have occurred. Conclusions were preliminary, limited by small, heterogeneous patient numbers and non-standardized post-transplant time points. In two subjects, low numbers of available donor cells limited the measurable donor-reactive repertoire. In most of the 8 subjects, regardless of tolerance or HCV status, circulating donor-reactive CD4 TCRbeta sequences dropped significantly post-transplant. Donor-reactive sequences decreased more than third party-reactive sequences, which suggests partial antigen-specific deletion that was not related to withdrawal success. When repertoire turnover was taken into account, detection of donor-reactive sequences was significantly reduced in 7 of 8 subjects for CD4 and in 8 of 8 subjects for CD8.

The CDR3 contains 14 residues, cysteine and phenylalanine counted. This entry keeps only the CDR3 DNA: 42 bases, framed from base 1. V is cut by 6 bases and J by 0 bases, and the space between the germline ends is 11 bases. From the germline V gene, CDR1 is MNHEY and CDR2 is SVGAGI. Unstimulated PBMCs, after thawing, were stained for CD3, CD4 and CD8 and then FACS-sorted into CD3+CD4+ and CD3+CD8+ populations. All 8 studied subjects were randomized to withdrawal of immunosuppression. The Qiagen DNeasy Blood and Tissue Kit was used for genomic DNA isolation. The rearranged chain carries TRBV6-5 and TRBJ1-1, with the D gene too uncertain to name. The TCR comes from a human patient who received a liver transplant. In patients who had a transplant, some T cells may come from the graft donor. Sequencing was performed on CD8+ T cells from blood, taken 46 months after liver transplant. The sequenced DNA is TGTGCCAGCAGCGTTGCGGGAGTGAACACTGAAGCTTTCTTT. This sequence encodes CASSVAGVNTEAFF.